Many counts were recorded for the clone carrying this TCR beta chain. The germline V gene has CDR1 LGHDT and CDR2 YNNKEL (reference sequence). The CDR3 is 12 residues long. V lost 4 bases, J lost 10 bases, and 11 bases lay in between. The source of the sample is a study of neurological immune-mediated disorders. As for the study in general: The 35 or so multiple sclerosis patients comprised roughly 31 that were relapsing-remitting and 3 that were secondary progressive.

2 million PBMCs stored at -80 C were the source of the unsorted libraries. TCRdb re-called the 5' RACE reads with MiXCR, one entry per CDR3 protein. Among about 70,000 distinct CDR3 sequences listed, 2.5% to 4% were seen once. J is TRBJ2-1 and V is TRBV3-1; no reliable D call. The receptor comes from a woman in her forties or fifties with multiple sclerosis. Sequencing was done on a sample of PBMCs. CDR3 sequence: CASSRIVGEQFF. CDR3 DNA: TGTGCCAGCAGCCGGATCGTAGGCGAGCAGTTCTTC.